This passage covers 3 T cell receptor beta chains from one sample sequenced in a study of CD8+CD57+ T cells in acquired aplastic anemia. Using genomic DNA as the template, TCR beta VDJ and CDR3 profiling was carried out. MiXCR was run by TCRdb on the reads, yielding one entry per CDR3 protein. The repertoire includes 150,000 to 200,000 distinct CDR3 sequences, roughly 45% of them detected once, and 0.8% to 1.1% sits in the top ten. The sequenced sample consisted of sorted CD4+, CD8+, or CD8+CD57+ T cells (not recorded which) from PBMCs. The receptors stem from a human donor in good health.

Of note for this clonotype: One junction end does not reproduce the germline sequence, and a read error may be involved. The genes are TRBV4-2 and TRBJ2-3; 13 bases agree with TRBD2. The CDR3 contains 16 residues. Germline V lookup: CDR1 LGHNA, CDR2 YNFKEQ. In nucleotides, the CDR3 is TGTGCCAGCAGCCAACGGACTAGCGGGAGTACAGGTACGCAGTATTTT. Translated: CASSQRTSGSTGTQYF.

This clonotype was observed many times. The J gene is TRBJ2-1, the V gene TRBV2, with D perhaps TRBD2 (5 bases). Germline loops: CDR1 SNHLY, CDR2 FYNNEI. Deletions cut 10 bases from V and 7 bases from J, with 26 bases between. The CDR3 contains 16 residues. The CDR3 nucleotides read TGTGCCACCGGTGGATGGGCTAGCAGAGACGGAAATGAGCAGTTCTTC. Its translation is CATGGWASRDGNEQFF.

About this clonotype itself: A much larger clone lies a single base off, so this may be a read error. This chain joins TRBV3-1 and TRBJ2-3; 7 nucleotides match TRBD2. CDR3 length equals 15 residues. The germline V gene has CDR1 LGHDT and CDR2 YNNKEL (reference sequence). DNA for the CDR3: TGTGCCAGCAGCCAAGCTAATAGCGGGTCAGATGCGCAGTATTTT. Its protein is CASSQANSGSDAQYF.